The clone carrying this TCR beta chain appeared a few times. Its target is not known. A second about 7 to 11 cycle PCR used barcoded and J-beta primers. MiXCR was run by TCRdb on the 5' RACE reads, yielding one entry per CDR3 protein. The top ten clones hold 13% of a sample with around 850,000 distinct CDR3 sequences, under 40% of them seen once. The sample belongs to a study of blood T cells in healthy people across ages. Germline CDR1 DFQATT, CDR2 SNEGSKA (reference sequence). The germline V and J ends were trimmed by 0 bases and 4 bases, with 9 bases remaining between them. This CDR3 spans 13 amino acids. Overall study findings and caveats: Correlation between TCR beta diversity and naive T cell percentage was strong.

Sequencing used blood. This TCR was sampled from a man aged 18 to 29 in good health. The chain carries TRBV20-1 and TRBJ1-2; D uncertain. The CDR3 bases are TGCAGTGCTAGAGAGACCCCAGGCTATGGCTACACCTTC. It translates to CSARETPGYGYTF.